This entry lists 25 T cell receptor beta chains sequenced from one sample in a study of low-dose radiotherapy and immunotherapy resistance in tumors. Primers targeting TRAV and TRBV primed first-strand cDNA, covering alpha and beta chains. Both a constant-region primer and a V-primer adapter served to amplify TCRs across roughly 20 PCR cycles. TCRdb fed the reads into MiXCR, producing one record per CDR3 protein. The sample consists of 8,500 to 9,500 distinct CDR3 sequences, around 63% of them appearing once. All receptors come from a human donor with advanced metastatic prostate, ovarian, gallbladder or colorectal cancer (not recorded which). This table probably holds off-target reads from a library built for another chain.

The V gene is TRBV29-1, the J gene TRBJ2-3; TRBD2 is a possible D gene (5 bases). V was shortened by 1 base and J by 3 bases, with 14 bases between the two germline ends. This CDR3 region has 15 residues. CDR1 is SQVTM, CDR2 ANQGSEA, per germline. Here the CDR3 reads CSVEVVRVGTDTQYF. The DNA of the CDR3 is TGCAGCGTTGAAGTGGTGCGGGTTGGAACAGATACGCAGTATTTT.

This chain connects TRBV6-8 to TRBJ2-7; tentatively, D is TRBD1 (6 bases). Trimming took 0 bases from V and 4 from J, leaving 10 bases between them. Germline CDR1 is MNHGY and CDR2 is SAAAGT. This CDR3 is built from 14 residues. The CDR3 nucleotides are TGTGCCAGCAGTTACTCGAGGGGGATGTACGAGCAGTACTTC. As protein: CASSYSRGMYEQYF.

The V call is TRBV6-2 or TRBV6-3, the J call TRBJ2-3; 7 bases match TRBD2. Germline assignment: CDR1 MNHEY and CDR2 SVGEGT. Germline trimming cut 3 bases from V and 4 bases from J; bases unmatched to any gene: 4. The CDR3 extends over 14 amino acids. CDR3 DNA: TGTGCCAGCAGTTATGGCGGGGGATCAGATACGCAGTATTTT. It yields the protein CASSYGGGSDTQYF.

This clonotype has just a few counts. V gene TRBV6-2 or TRBV6-3 combines with J gene TRBJ2-3; 11 bases are a match to TRBD2. Germline lookup yields CDR1 MNHEY and CDR2 SVGEGT. There are 18 residues in the CDR3. J was trimmed by 3 bases and V by 0 bases; bases with no gene match: 8. The chain's CDR3 is CASSYSSLAGGRTDTQYF. DNA for the CDR3: TGTGCCAGCAGTTACTCCTCGCTAGCGGGGGGTAGGACAGATACGCAGTATTTT.

The gene calls are TRBV5-1 and TRBJ1-5; D is undetermined. The V gene lost 5 bases and the J gene lost 5 bases, with 11 bases spanning the gap. In germline, CDR1 is SGHRS, CDR2 YFSETQ. The CDR3 totals 13 residues. The CDR3 region is CASRAEWDQPQHF. The CDR3 DNA reads TGCGCCAGCAGAGCGGAGTGGGATCAGCCCCAGCATTTT.

V and J are TRBV6-6 and TRBJ2-2, with TRBD1 matching over 7 bases. Trimming cost V 0 bases and J 6 bases; bases outside gene matches: 7. Germline V gene data show CDR1 as MNHNY and CDR2 as SVGAGI (reference sequence). This CDR3 is built from 16 residues. CDR3 loop: CASSYSRPGQSGELFF. The CDR3 DNA sequence: TGTGCCAGCAGTTACTCACGGCCGGGACAGTCCGGGGAGCTGTTTTTT.

This sequence joins TRBV24-1 and TRBJ2-6, with D perhaps TRBD1 (5 bases). V was trimmed by 10 bases and J by 1 base, leaving 13 bases between them. The CDR3 consists of 15 residues. Germline CDR1 KGHDR, CDR2 SFDVKD. CDR3 nucleotide sequence: TGTGCCACTTACGACAGTTCGTCTGGGGCCAACGTCCTGACTTTC. This encodes CATYDSSSGANVLTF.

The rearrangement links TRBV18 to TRBJ2-1, with TRBD1 matching over 7 bases. Trimming removed 4 bases from V and 7 bases from J; junction bases left unmatched: 16. The CDR3 consists of 17 residues. CDR1 is KGHSH and CDR2 is LQKENI in the germline V gene. The chain's CDR3 is CASSRFPDRALLNEQFF. For the CDR3, the DNA is TGTGCCAGCTCACGCTTCCCCGACAGGGCACTCCTGAATGAGCAGTTCTTC.

This clonotype was detected only a few times. The chain employs TRBV10-3 and TRBJ2-2, with 8 positions matching TRBD1. This CDR3 has 15 amino acids. V shed 5 bases, J shed 5 bases, and the junction held 7 bases outside the gene matches. The V gene's germline CDR1 is ENHRY and CDR2 SYGVKD. The CDR3 reads CAISPGQGGTGELFF. CDR3 nucleotides: TGTGCCATCAGTCCCGGACAGGGTGGAACCGGGGAGCTGTTTTTT.

The chain recombines TRBV2 with TRBJ2-7, with 7 positions matching TRBD1. The CDR3 totals 15 residues. Looked up from germline, CDR1 is SNHLY and CDR2 is FYNNEI. The J segment lost 5 bases and the V segment lost 8 bases, leaving 15 bases of the junction unmatched. The CDR3 nucleotides are TGTGCCAGCCCGCTCCCGGGACAGAAGGTAAACGAGCAGTACTTC. It encodes CASPLPGQKVNEQYF.

The V call is TRBV10-3, the J call TRBJ2-7; D not resolved. V lost 10 bases, J lost 0 bases, and 13 bases lay in between. The CDR3 contains 13 residues. CDR1 and CDR2 from the germline V gene are ENHRY and SYGVKD. The CDR3 region has the DNA TGTGCCACCAGCCCCTGGAGCTCCTACGAGCAGTACTTC. As protein: CATSPWSSYEQYF.

The gene calls are TRBV18 and TRBJ2-1; D possibly corresponds to TRBD2 (6 bases). CDR1 KGHSH and CDR2 LQKENI come from the germline V gene. The CDR3 totals 13 residues. Trimming shortened V by 8 bases and J by 8 bases, and 16 bases separated the two germline ends. Here the CDR3 DNA reads TGTGCCAGCGGGGGACTGGCAAGCGATGAGCAGTTCTTC. Its protein is CASGGLASDEQFF.

This clonotype was recorded a few times. The rearrangement uses TRBV10-3 and TRBJ1-2, with 9 bases fitting TRBD1. This CDR3 has 13 amino acids. Germline loops: CDR1 ENHRY, CDR2 SYGVKD. Germline trimming cut 11 bases from V and 4 bases from J; bases unmatched to any gene: 8. The CDR3 DNA reads TGTGCCTCAAACCCGGGACAGGGCTATGGCTACACCTTC. It yields the protein CASNPGQGYGYTF.

The chain carries TRBV29-1 and TRBJ2-7; possibly TRBD2 for D (6 bases). This CDR3 has 14 residues. Germline V lookup: CDR1 SQVTM, CDR2 ANQGSEA. The V and J ends lost 3 bases and 4 bases respectively, with 16 bases between them. For the CDR3, the DNA is TGCAGCGTTGACATCGGGGGAGTAGGATACGAGCAGTACTTC. Translated, it gives CSVDIGGVGYEQYF.

V is TRBV29-1 and J is TRBJ2-1; 10 bases are a match to TRBD1. V was pared by 6 bases and J by 8 bases, with 10 bases of the junction left unmatched. The CDR3 is 14 residues long. The germline V gene has CDR1 SQVTM and CDR2 ANQGSEA. For the CDR3, the DNA is TGCAGCGTGGAAACGGGACAGGGGCTGTATGAGCAGTTCTTC. This translates into CSVETGQGLYEQFF.

The gene calls are TRBV27 and TRBJ2-1; 9 bases line up with TRBD1. This CDR3 is 14 amino acids long. With V trimmed by 2 bases and J by 5 bases, 1 base remained unmatched. Germline V CDR1 and CDR2: MNHEY, SMNVEV (reference sequence). CDR3 region: CASSLGTGNNEQFF. CDR3 bases: TGTGCCAGCAGTTTAGGGACAGGGAACAATGAGCAGTTCTTC.

V usage is TRBV5-1 and J usage is TRBJ2-7; D is uncertain. The V and J ends lost 0 bases and 5 bases respectively, with 12 bases between them. CDR3 length equals 14 residues. Germline V lookup: CDR1 SGHRS, CDR2 YFSETQ. The CDR3 sequence: CASSLGAPFDEQYF. In DNA form, the CDR3 reads TGCGCCAGCAGCTTGGGGGCGCCTTTCGACGAGCAGTACTTC.

The V and J genes are TRBV14 and TRBJ2-2, with 8 bases identical to TRBD2. Germline V gene sequence: CDR1 SGHDN, CDR2 FVKESK. V shed 1 base, J shed 9 bases, and the junction held 7 bases outside the gene matches. The CDR3 sequence is 15 residues long. CDR3 residues: CASSQANGRARELFF. The CDR3 coding sequence is TGTGCCAGCAGCCAAGCAAACGGGAGGGCCCGGGAGCTGTTTTTT.

The chain links TRBV5-5 to TRBJ1-2; tentatively, D is TRBD1 (5 bases). The CDR3 extends over 16 amino acids. Germline-derived CDR1 and CDR2 are SGHKS and YYEKEE (reference sequence). Trimming left V 0 bases short and J 3 bases short, with 15 bases between. CDR3 bases: TGTGCCAGCAGCTTGGCTCCGGGACCCGATGACTATGGCTACACCTTC. It is translated as CASSLAPGPDDYGYTF.

The rearrangement uses TRBV6-2 or TRBV6-3 and TRBJ1-1, with a tentative D call TRBD1 (6 bases). V shed 6 bases and J shed 0 bases, with 17 bases lying between them. The CDR3 runs to 16 residues. In germline, CDR1 is MNHEY, CDR2 SVGEGT. The CDR3 DNA is TGTGCCAGCAGCCCCTTTAGGGGGGGAATGAACACTGAAGCTTTCTTT. This gives the protein CASSPFRGGMNTEAFF.

This clonotype was counted a single time. The chain has TRBV5-1 and TRBJ2-7; TRBD1 is a possible D gene (6 bases). Germline V CDR1 and CDR2: SGHRS, YFSETQ. Trimming stripped 2 bases from V and 2 bases from J, with 11 bases between. This CDR3 has 14 residues. CDR3 in amino acids: CASSFEGGTYEQYF. CDR3 nucleotide sequence: TGCGCCAGCAGCTTTGAAGGGGGAACCTACGAGCAGTACTTC.

The J gene is TRBJ2-1, the V gene TRBV5-6, with 7 positions matching TRBD2. J lost 0 bases, V lost 4 bases, and 10 bases had no gene match. The CDR3 is 17 residues long. Per the germline V gene, CDR1 is SGHDT and CDR2 is YYEEEE. In nucleotides, the CDR3 is TGTGCCAGCAGCGCCGGGACTACCCCACACTCCTACAATGAGCAGTTCTTC. This gives the protein CASSAGTTPHSYNEQFF.

Concerning this clonotype: One end of the junction does not line up with germline, which may come from a read error. The gene calls are TRBV6-2 or TRBV6-3 and TRBJ2-7; D may be TRBD1 or TRBD2 (5 bases each). Germline assignment: CDR1 MNHEY and CDR2 SVGEGT. This CDR3 is 15 amino acids long. CDR3 DNA sequence: TGTGCCAGCAACCACCTCGGGGCTGTGCTTAACGAGCTGTACTTC. As protein: CASNHLGAVLNELYF.

The V and J genes are TRBV20-1 and TRBJ2-1, with TRBD2 matching 10 bases. CDR1 and CDR2 (germline): DFQATT, SNEGSKA (reference sequence). Trimming at V came to 4 bases and at J to 0 bases, leaving 9 bases not matched to a gene. This CDR3 is 17 amino acids long. The CDR3 DNA reads as TGCAGTGCTAATACCGCTAGCGGGGGTACCTCCTACAATGAGCAGTTCTTC. Translated, it gives CSANTASGGTSYNEQFF.

CDR3 coding DNA: TGTGCCAGCAGTTACGCCATTAGCACAGATACGCAGTATTTT. Translated: CASSYAISTDTQYF. The chain carries TRBV6-6 and TRBJ2-3, with D hard to call. Germline assignment: CDR1 MNHNY and CDR2 SVGAGI (reference sequence). V was clipped by 2 bases and J by 0 bases, with 6 bases between them. This CDR3 contains 14 residues.